Following are 29 T cell receptor beta chains from one sample sequenced in a study of blood T cell repertoires in COVID-19. Profiling relied on immunoSEQ multiplex PCR, and the TCRdb table lists in-frame clones only, not all of them. The sample includes around 400,000 clones, 87% of them seen just once. The sample taken for sequencing was peripheral blood. Receptor source: a woman aged 60 to 75 with COVID-19, enrolled during active disease.

The chain joins TRBV6-2 or TRBV6-3 to TRBJ2-2; the match to TRBD2 covers 14 bases. Germline CDR1 reads MNHEY; CDR2 reads SVGEGT. The junction had 7 bases not matched to a gene; V was cut back by 4 bases and J by 0 bases. CDR3 length: 19 residues. The CDR3 loop is CASSSLRLAGGSNTGELFF. As DNA, the CDR3 is TGTGCCAGCAGTTCACTTCGACTAGCGGGGGGGTCGAACACCGGGGAGCTGTTTTTT.

The chain recombines TRBV6-6 with TRBJ1-1; 7 nucleotides agree with TRBD1. Trimming took 2 bases from V and 5 from J; bases not matched to a gene: 5. Germline values: CDR1 MNHNY, CDR2 SVGAGI (reference sequence). The CDR3 loop spans 14 amino acids. The CDR3, as DNA: TGTGCCAGCAGTTACCAGGGGGTGCTGACTGAAGCTTTCTTT. This gives the protein CASSYQGVLTEAFF.

The chain carries TRBV6-1 and TRBJ2-3; 7 positions match TRBD2. Germline CDR1 is MNHNS and CDR2 is SASEGT. The CDR3 runs to 15 residues. The V gene end was trimmed by 3 bases and the J gene end by 7 bases; junction bases not matched to a gene: 10. CDR3 in amino acids: CASSDPTGGVNTQYF. CDR3 coding DNA: TGTGCCAGCAGTGACCCTACGGGGGGTGTAAATACGCAGTATTTT.

The CDR3, as DNA: TGTGCCAGCAGCTTAACTAGCGGGGGCCAAGAGACCCAGTACTTC. The encoded protein is CASSLTSGGQETQYF. The chain joins TRBV5-4 to TRBJ2-5; the match to TRBD2 covers 11 bases. Germline V lookup: CDR1 SGHNT, CDR2 YYREEE (reference sequence). The CDR3 spans 15 residues. J was trimmed by 1 base and V by 2 bases; bases with no gene match: 1.

The gene calls are TRBV9 and TRBJ1-1; no definite D call. Per the germline V gene, CDR1 is SGDLS and CDR2 is YYNGEE. Trimming shortened V by 3 bases and J by 3 bases, and 15 bases separated the two germline ends. This CDR3 is built from 15 residues. This CDR3 is CASSATGRAYTEAFF. The CDR3, as DNA: TGTGCCAGCAGCGCCACGGGGAGAGCGTACACTGAAGCTTTCTTT.

The J gene is TRBJ1-5, the V gene TRBV19; D call uncertain. Trimming pared 1 base from V and 1 base from J, leaving 5 bases between. From germline, CDR1 is LNHDA and CDR2 SQIVND (reference sequence). The CDR3 runs to 14 residues. The CDR3 loop reads CASSIVGSNQPQHF. CDR3 bases: TGTGCCAGTAGTATAGTGGGCAGCAATCAGCCCCAGCATTTT. The complete variable domain, with remaining parts taken from reference TRBV19 and TRBJ1-5, reads DGGITQSPKYLFRKEGQNVTLSCEQNLNHDAMYWYRQDPGQGLRLIYYSQIVNDFQKGDIAEGYSVSREKKESFPLTVTSAQKNPTAFYLCASSIVGSNQPQHFGDGTRLSIL.

The chain carries TRBV27 and TRBJ1-4; TRBD1 matches 9 bases. J lost 4 bases, V lost 6 bases, and 6 bases had no gene match. This CDR3 has 15 amino acids. Germline V gives CDR1 MNHEY, CDR2 SMNVEV (reference sequence). The CDR3 region has the DNA TGTGCCAGCAGGAACCGGGACAGGGTTAATGAAAAACTGTTTTTT. This translates into CASRNRDRVNEKLFF. Complete variable domain (other parts from reference TRBV27 and TRBJ1-4): EAQVTQNPRYLITVTGKKLTVTCSQNMNHEYMSWYRQDPGLGLRQIYYSMNVEVTDKGDVPEGYKVSRKEKRNFPLILESPSPNQTSLYFCASRNRDRVNEKLFFGSGTQLSVL.

This clone was found once. The CDR3 nucleotides are TGTGCCAGCAGTTACTCACAGGTGAACGATGGCTACACCTTC. This encodes CASSYSQVNDGYTF. The chain couples TRBV6-6 to TRBJ1-2, with a tentative D call TRBD1 (5 bases). The V gene's germline CDR1 is MNHNY and CDR2 SVGAGI (reference sequence). Trimming cost V 0 bases and J 6 bases, with 11 bases left between them. This CDR3 is 14 amino acids long.

This chain connects TRBV6-6 to TRBJ1-1, with 8 bases identical to TRBD1. CDR1 MNHNY and CDR2 SVGAGI come from the germline V gene (reference sequence). The V gene end was trimmed by 0 bases and the J gene end by 7 bases; junction bases not matched to a gene: 4. The CDR3 runs 14 residues. The CDR3 loop reads CASSYSAGGGEAFF. The CDR3 DNA follows: TGTGCCAGCAGTTACTCGGCAGGGGGCGGTGAAGCTTTCTTT.

The chain recombines TRBV19 with TRBJ1-4, with 7 bases lining up with TRBD1. Germline lookup yields CDR1 LNHDA and CDR2 SQIVND (reference sequence). The V and J ends lost 4 bases and 3 bases, in that order; junction bases with no gene match: 2. There are 14 residues in the CDR3. CDR3 in DNA: TGTGCCAGTAGTAGGACAGGACCTAATGAAAAACTGTTTTTT. As protein: CASSRTGPNEKLFF.

The V and J genes are TRBV9 and TRBJ1-5; D possibly corresponds to TRBD1 (6 bases). Germline V gene data show CDR1 as SGDLS and CDR2 as YYNGEE. This CDR3 is 15 amino acids long. V was cut by 2 bases and J by 5 bases, with 14 bases left in between. The CDR3 is CASSVEAGVDQPQHF. CDR3 in DNA: TGTGCCAGCAGCGTGGAAGCAGGGGTAGATCAGCCCCAGCATTTT.

The CDR3 here is CAWSSGGSYEQYF. DNA of the CDR3: TGTGCCTGGAGTAGCGGGGGATCCTACGAGCAGTACTTC. The chain has TRBV30 and TRBJ2-7; 8 nucleotides align to TRBD2. Looked up from germline, CDR1 is GTSNPN and CDR2 is SVGIG (reference sequence). With 2 bases clipped from V and 1 base from J, the junction kept 1 base outside the gene matches. The CDR3 covers 13 residues.

This clone was seen at least ten times. The chain links TRBV2 to TRBJ1-4, with D possibly being TRBD1 (5 bases). V was trimmed by 7 bases and J by 8 bases, leaving 14 bases between them. CDR1 is SNHLY and CDR2 is FYNNEI in the germline V gene. This CDR3 has 13 amino acids. Here the CDR3 reads CASTGTREEKLFF. The DNA of the CDR3 is TGTGCCAGCACCGGGACTAGGGAAGAAAAACTGTTTTTT.

This rearrangement joins TRBV3-1 (or the pseudogene TRBV3-2) to TRBJ2-5; TRBD2 is a possible D gene (5 bases). Germline CDR1 reads LGHDT; CDR2 reads YNNKEL (reference sequence). The CDR3 contains 11 residues. V lost 5 bases to trimming and J lost 13 bases, with 14 bases between them. For the CDR3, the DNA is TGTGCCAGCAGCGTAGGGAGCCTGGGGTACTTC. Residues: CASSVGSLGYF.

The V call is TRBV5-1, the J call TRBJ1-1; 8 nucleotides agree with TRBD1. The CDR3 runs 16 residues. Per the germline V gene, CDR1 is SGHRS and CDR2 is YFSETQ. The J segment lost 4 bases and the V segment lost 0 bases, leaving 8 bases of the junction unmatched. The CDR3 loop reads CASSLDDRGSGTEAFF. The CDR3 region has the DNA TGCGCCAGCAGCTTGGATGACAGGGGATCGGGCACTGAAGCTTTCTTT.

The gene calls are TRBV6-5 and TRBJ1-4; tentative D call: TRBD1 (5 bases). This CDR3 contains 15 residues. The germline V gene encodes CDR1 MNHEY and CDR2 SVGAGI. Trimming left V 4 bases short and J 3 bases short, with 12 bases between. The CDR3 DNA follows: TGTGCCAGCAGTTCCCCAGGGAGGGCTAATGAAAAACTGTTTTTT. It yields the protein CASSSPGRANEKLFF.

V and J are TRBV11-2 and TRBJ2-5; 11 bases fit TRBD1. V trimming: 1 base; J trimming: 5 bases; junction bases outside the gene matches: 9. CDR3 length: 17 residues. The V gene's germline CDR1 is SGHAT and CDR2 FQNNGV. CDR3 amino acids: CASSLGQGTGGRETQYF. The DNA for the CDR3 is TGTGCCAGCAGCTTAGGTCAAGGGACAGGGGGAAGGGAGACCCAGTACTTC. The entire variable domain, with the rest obtained from reference TRBV11-2 and TRBJ2-5, is as follows: EAGVAQSPRYKIIEKRQSVAFWCNPISGHATLYWYQQILGQGPKLLIQFQNNGVVDDSQLPKDRFSAERLKGVDSTLKIQPAKLEDSAVYLCASSLGQGTGGRETQYFGPGTRLLVL.

The chain couples TRBV7-6 to TRBJ1-3; TRBD1 matches at 7 bases. V was pared by 5 bases and J by 1 base, with 8 bases of the junction left unmatched. Germline CDR1 reads SGHVS; CDR2 reads FNYEAQ. The CDR3 is made up of 16 amino acids. The CDR3: CASSPRQGTSGNTIYF. Written as DNA, the CDR3 is TGTGCCAGCAGCCCCCGACAGGGAACGTCTGGAAACACCATATATTTT.

This clone was seen just once. The chain links TRBV11-2 to TRBJ2-5; 9 positions match TRBD2. With V trimmed by 7 bases and J by 14 bases, 8 bases remained unmatched. Germline CDR1 SGHAT, CDR2 FQNNGV. The CDR3 has 11 amino acids. The CDR3 sequence is CASTFSGTSYF. The CDR3 nucleotides read TGTGCCAGCACCTTTTCCGGGACTAGCTACTTC.

This chain connects TRBV12-3 or TRBV12-4 to TRBJ2-2; possibly TRBD1 for D (5 bases). The V end lost 3 bases, the J end lost 7 bases, and 9 bases lay between the germline ends. The CDR3 runs to 13 residues. The CDR3 region is CASSLKGIGELFF. The CDR3 DNA reads as TGTGCCAGCAGTTTGAAGGGGATCGGGGAGCTGTTTTTT.

This chain joins TRBV24-1 and TRBJ2-2; 9 bases are a match to TRBD1. The trim removed 5 bases at V and 0 bases at J, leaving 6 bases unmatched. Germline-derived CDR1 and CDR2 are KGHDR and SFDVKD. The length of the CDR3 is 17 residues. Written as DNA, the CDR3 is TGTGCCACCAGTGCCTTCGGGACAGGGACGAACACCGGGGAGCTGTTTTTT. This encodes CATSAFGTGTNTGELFF.

This clone was seen only a few times. Other DNA sequences in the same sample also yield this CDR3. The V call is TRBV29-1, the J call TRBJ1-1, with 7 bases aligning to TRBD1. This CDR3 region has 12 residues. V gave up 6 bases and J gave up 2 bases; unmatched junction bases: 3. Germline lookup yields CDR1 SQVTM and CDR2 ANQGSEA. CDR3 sequence reads: CSVRQGNTEAFF. The CDR3 region has the DNA TGCAGCGTCCGACAGGGTAACACTGAAGCTTTCTTT.

This chain uses TRBV2 with TRBJ1-4; D unclear. Trimming shortened V by 6 bases and J by 11 bases, and 19 bases separated the two germline ends. Germline loops: CDR1 SNHLY, CDR2 FYNNEI. The CDR3 contains 14 residues. CDR3 residues: CASSEQFLAEKLFF. The CDR3 DNA is TGTGCCAGCAGCGAACAATTTTTAGCAGAGAAACTGTTTTTT. Combining the CDR3 with reference TRBV2 and TRBJ1-4 gives the whole variable domain EPEVTQTPSHQVTQMGQEVILRCVPISNHLYFYWYRQILGQKVEFLVSFYNNEISEKSEIFDDQFSVERPDGSNFTLKIRSTKLEDSAMYFCASSEQFLAEKLFFGSGTQLSVL.

The rearrangement links TRBV9 to TRBJ1-2; D is possibly TRBD1 (5 bases). Trimming left V 5 bases short and J 8 bases short, with 22 bases between. Germline CDR1 is SGDLS and CDR2 is YYNGEE. CDR3 length: 15 amino acids. The DNA of the CDR3 is TGTGCCAGCAGTGACGATAGGAGGGGACCGGGGGGCTACACCTTC. It encodes CASSDDRRGPGGYTF.

V gene TRBV3-1 (or the pseudogene TRBV3-2) combines with J gene TRBJ2-7, with 11 nucleotides matching TRBD2. CDR1 and CDR2 from the germline V gene are LGHDT and YNNKEL (reference sequence). This CDR3 is 17 amino acids long. V shed 0 bases and J 2 bases; nucleotides not matched to a gene: 6. In DNA form, the CDR3 reads TGTGCCAGCAGCCAAGAATGGCTAGCGGGGGGCCCCTACGAGCAGTACTTC. Its translation: CASSQEWLAGGPYEQYF.

The chain couples TRBV7-2 to TRBJ1-2, with 7 bases aligning to TRBD1. The length of the CDR3 is 13 residues. Per the germline V gene, CDR1 is SGHTA and CDR2 is FQGNSA. V gave up 1 base and J gave up 5 bases; unmatched junction bases: 1. CDR3 sequence (DNA): TGTGCCAGCAGCTTAGTACAGGGGTATGGCTACACCTTC. Its translation is CASSLVQGYGYTF. The whole variable domain, remainder taken from reference TRBV7-2 and TRBJ1-2, is GAGVSQSPSNKVTEKGKDVELRCDPISGHTALYWYRQSLGQGLEFLIYFQGNSAPDKSGLPSDRFSAERTGGSVSTLTIQRTQQEDSAVYLCASSLVQGYGYTFGSGTRLTVV.

The chain is built from TRBV5-1 and TRBJ1-2; 12 nucleotides match TRBD1. There are 15 residues in the CDR3. J was trimmed by 6 bases and V by 4 bases; bases with no gene match: 7. The germline gives CDR1 SGHRS, CDR2 YFSETQ. CDR3 sequence reads: CASSMGTGGVHGYTF. CDR3 nucleotides: TGCGCCAGCAGCATGGGGACAGGGGGCGTCCATGGCTACACCTTC.

The DNA of the CDR3 is TGTGCCAGCAGTTTTCAGGGAGGTGGCTACACCTTC. Translation: CASSFQGGGYTF. This chain connects TRBV12-3 or TRBV12-4 to TRBJ1-2, with D tentatively TRBD1 (5 bases). The CDR3 consists of 12 residues. The V gene lost 3 bases and the J gene lost 7 bases, with 9 bases spanning the gap.

This clone appeared a few times. The chain is built from TRBV24-1 and TRBJ2-7, with 7 bases identical to TRBD2. Losses at the gene ends were 7 bases for V and 7 bases for J; bases not matched to a gene: 6. This CDR3 has 12 residues. Germline V lookup: CDR1 KGHDR, CDR2 SFDVKD. CDR3 in DNA: TGTGCCACCAGCCCGGGAGCGGGGGAGCAGTACTTC. It translates to CATSPGAGEQYF.